The clone carrying this T cell receptor (beta chain) was observed once. The method was immunoSEQ multiplex PCR; TCRdb's version includes in-frame clones alone and lacks a portion of them. The table lists about 120,000 clones, roughly 88% of them singletons, with approximately 0.75% in the top ten. The source of the sample is a study of blood T cell repertoires in COVID-19. Study-wide context: Whether acute or convalescent, the COVID-19 samples came from the United States, Italy and Spain. T cells, B-cell-depleted T cells, or PBMCs provided the cDNA or gDNA that served as material.

The CDR3 has 17 amino acids. This chain uses TRBV21-1 with TRBJ2-3; the D call TRBD2 from the table was never checked on the DNA. TRBV21-1 is a recognized pseudogene. This clonotype originated in a woman between 65 and 79 years old with acute or convalescent COVID-19. The material sequenced was peripheral blood. The CDR3 sequence: CASSKGRAGGPTDTQYF. The CDR3 nucleotides are TGTGCCAGCAGCAAAGGTCGGGCGGGAGGGCCCACAGATACGCAGTATTTT.